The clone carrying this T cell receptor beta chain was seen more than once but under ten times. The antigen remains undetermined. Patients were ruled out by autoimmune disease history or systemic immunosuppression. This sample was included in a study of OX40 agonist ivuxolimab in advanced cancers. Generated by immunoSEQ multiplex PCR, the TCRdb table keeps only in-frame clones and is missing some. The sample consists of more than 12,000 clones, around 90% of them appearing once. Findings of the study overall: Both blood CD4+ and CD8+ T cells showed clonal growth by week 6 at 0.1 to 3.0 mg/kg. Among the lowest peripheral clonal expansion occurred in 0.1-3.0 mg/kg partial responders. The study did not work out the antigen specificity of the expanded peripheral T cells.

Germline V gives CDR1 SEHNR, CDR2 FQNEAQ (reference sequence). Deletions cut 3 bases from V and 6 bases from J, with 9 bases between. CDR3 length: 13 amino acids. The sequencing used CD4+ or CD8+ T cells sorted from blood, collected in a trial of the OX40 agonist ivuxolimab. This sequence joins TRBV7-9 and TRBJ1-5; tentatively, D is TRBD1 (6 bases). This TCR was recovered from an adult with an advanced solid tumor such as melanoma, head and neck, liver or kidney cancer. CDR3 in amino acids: CASSFPGAQPQHF. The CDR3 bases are TGTGCCAGCAGCTTCCCAGGGGCTCAGCCCCAGCATTTT.